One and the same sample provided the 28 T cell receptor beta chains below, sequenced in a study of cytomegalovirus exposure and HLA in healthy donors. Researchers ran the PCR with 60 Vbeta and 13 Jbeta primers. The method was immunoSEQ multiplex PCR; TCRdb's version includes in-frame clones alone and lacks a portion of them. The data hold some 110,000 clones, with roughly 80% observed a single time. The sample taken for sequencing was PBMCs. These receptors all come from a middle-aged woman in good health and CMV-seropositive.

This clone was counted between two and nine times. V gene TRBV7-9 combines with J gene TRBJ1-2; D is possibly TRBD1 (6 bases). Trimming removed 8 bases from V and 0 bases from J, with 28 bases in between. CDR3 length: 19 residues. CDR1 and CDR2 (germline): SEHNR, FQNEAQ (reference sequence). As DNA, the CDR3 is TGTGCCAGCGGATCCGCCCGGTGGGGTACGACAGGAGCTAACTATGGCTACACCTTC. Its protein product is CASGSARWGTTGANYGYTF.

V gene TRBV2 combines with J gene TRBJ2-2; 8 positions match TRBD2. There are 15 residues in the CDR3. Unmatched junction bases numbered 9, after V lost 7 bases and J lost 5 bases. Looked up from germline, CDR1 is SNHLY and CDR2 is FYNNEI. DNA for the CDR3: TGTGCCAGCAACAGCGGGAGTATGCGTACCGGGGAGCTGTTTTTT. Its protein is CASNSGSMRTGELFF. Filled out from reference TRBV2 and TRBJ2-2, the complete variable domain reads EPEVTQTPSHQVTQMGQEVILRCVPISNHLYFYWYRQILGQKVEFLVSFYNNEISEKSEIFDDQFSVERPDGSNFTLKIRSTKLEDSAMYFCASNSGSMRTGELFFGEGSRLTVL.

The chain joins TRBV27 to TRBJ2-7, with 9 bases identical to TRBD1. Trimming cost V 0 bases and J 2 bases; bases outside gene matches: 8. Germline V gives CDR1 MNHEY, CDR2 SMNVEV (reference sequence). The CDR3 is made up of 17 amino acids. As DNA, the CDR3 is TGTGCCAGCAGTTTATCAGGGTGGACAGGGGTCCCCTACGAGCAGTACTTC. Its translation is CASSLSGWTGVPYEQYF.

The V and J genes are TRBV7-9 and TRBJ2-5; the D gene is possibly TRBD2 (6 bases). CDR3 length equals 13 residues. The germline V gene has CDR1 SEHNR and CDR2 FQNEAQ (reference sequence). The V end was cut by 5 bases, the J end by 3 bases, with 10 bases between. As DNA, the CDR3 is TGTGCCAGCAGCGAGGGACTGAAAGAGACCCAGTACTTC. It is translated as CASSEGLKETQYF.

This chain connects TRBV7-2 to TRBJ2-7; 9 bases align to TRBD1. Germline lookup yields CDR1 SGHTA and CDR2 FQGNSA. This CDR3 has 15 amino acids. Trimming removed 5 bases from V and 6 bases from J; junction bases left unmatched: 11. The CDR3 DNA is TGTGCCAGCAGCCGCGTGGGGGACAGGGCGTCCGAGCAGTACTTC. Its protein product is CASSRVGDRASEQYF.

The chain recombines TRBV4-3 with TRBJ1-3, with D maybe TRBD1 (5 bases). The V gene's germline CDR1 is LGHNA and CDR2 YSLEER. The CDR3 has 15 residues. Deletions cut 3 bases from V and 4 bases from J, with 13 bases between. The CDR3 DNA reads TGCGCCAGCAGCCACCCCTCGGCAGGGGGAAACACCATATATTTT. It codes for CASSHPSAGGNTIYF.

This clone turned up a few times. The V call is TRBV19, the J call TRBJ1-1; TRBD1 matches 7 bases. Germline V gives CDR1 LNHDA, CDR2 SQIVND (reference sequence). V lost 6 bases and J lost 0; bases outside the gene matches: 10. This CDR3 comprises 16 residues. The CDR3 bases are TGTGCCAGTAGAAGGGGGGCGGGACAGATGAACACTGAAGCTTTCTTT. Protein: CASRRGAGQMNTEAFF.

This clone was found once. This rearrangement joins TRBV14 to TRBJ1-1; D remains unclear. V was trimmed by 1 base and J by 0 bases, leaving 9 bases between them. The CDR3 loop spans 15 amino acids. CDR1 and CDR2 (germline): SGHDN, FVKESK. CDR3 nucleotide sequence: TGTGCCAGCAGCCAAGTTTTGGGCTTGAACACTGAAGCTTTCTTT. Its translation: CASSQVLGLNTEAFF.

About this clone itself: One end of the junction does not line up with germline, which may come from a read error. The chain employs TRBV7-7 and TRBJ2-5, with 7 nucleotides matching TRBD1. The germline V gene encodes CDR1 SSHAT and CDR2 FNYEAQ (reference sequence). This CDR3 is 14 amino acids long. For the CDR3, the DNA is TGTGCTAGCAGCTCCCGACAGGGTCAAGAGACCCAGTACTTC. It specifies CASSSRQGQETQYF.

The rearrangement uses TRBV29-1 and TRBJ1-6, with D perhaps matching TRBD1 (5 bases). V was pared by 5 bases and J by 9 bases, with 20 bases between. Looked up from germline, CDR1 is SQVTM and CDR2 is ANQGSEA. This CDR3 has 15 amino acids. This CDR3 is CSVSSGAREGSPLHF. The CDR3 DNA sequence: TGCAGCGTTAGTAGCGGGGCAAGGGAAGGTTCACCCCTCCACTTT. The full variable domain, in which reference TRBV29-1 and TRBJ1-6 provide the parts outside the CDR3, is SAVISQKPSRDICQRGTSLTIQCQVDSQVTMMFWYRQQPGQSLTLIATANQGSEATYESGFVIDKFPISRPNLTFSTLTVSNMSPEDSSIYLCSVSSGAREGSPLHFGNGTRLTVT.

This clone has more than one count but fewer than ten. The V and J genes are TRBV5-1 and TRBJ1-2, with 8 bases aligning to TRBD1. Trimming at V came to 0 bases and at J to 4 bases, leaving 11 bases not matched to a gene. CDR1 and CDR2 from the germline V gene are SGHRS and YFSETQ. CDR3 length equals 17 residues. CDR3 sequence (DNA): TGCGCCAGCAGCTTGGAACCGGGACAGGCCTCCTTCTATGGCTACACCTTC. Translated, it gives CASSLEPGQASFYGYTF.

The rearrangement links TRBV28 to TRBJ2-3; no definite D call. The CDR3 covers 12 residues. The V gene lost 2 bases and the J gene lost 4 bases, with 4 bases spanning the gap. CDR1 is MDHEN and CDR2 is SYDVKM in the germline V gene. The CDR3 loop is CASSLPSDTQYF. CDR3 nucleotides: TGTGCCAGCAGTTTACCCTCAGATACGCAGTATTTT.

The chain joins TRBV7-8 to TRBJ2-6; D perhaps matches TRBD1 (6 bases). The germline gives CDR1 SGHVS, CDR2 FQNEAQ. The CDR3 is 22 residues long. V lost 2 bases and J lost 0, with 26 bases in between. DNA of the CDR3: TGTGCCAGCAGCTTATCTTGGTTCCCCGACCCGGGACACCTCTCTGGGGCCAACGTCCTGACTTTC. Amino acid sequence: CASSLSWFPDPGHLSGANVLTF. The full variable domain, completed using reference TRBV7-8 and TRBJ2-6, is GAGVSQSPRYKVAKRGQDVALRCDPISGHVSLFWYQQALGQGPEFLTYFQNEAQLDKSGLPSDRFFAERPEGSVSTLKIQRTQQEDSAVYLCASSLSWFPDPGHLSGANVLTFGAGSRLTVL.

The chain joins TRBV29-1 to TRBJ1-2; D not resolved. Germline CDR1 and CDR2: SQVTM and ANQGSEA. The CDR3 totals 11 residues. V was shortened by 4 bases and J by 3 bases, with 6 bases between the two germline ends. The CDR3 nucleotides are TGCAGCGTTGTGAGGGACTATGGCTACACCTTC. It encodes CSVVRDYGYTF.

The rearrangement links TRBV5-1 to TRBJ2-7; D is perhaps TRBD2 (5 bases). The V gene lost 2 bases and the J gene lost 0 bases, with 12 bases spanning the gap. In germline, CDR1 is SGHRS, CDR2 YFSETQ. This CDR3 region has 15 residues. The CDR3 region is CASSFSGLSSYEQYF. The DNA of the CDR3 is TGCGCCAGCAGCTTTTCGGGATTGAGCTCCTACGAGCAGTACTTC.

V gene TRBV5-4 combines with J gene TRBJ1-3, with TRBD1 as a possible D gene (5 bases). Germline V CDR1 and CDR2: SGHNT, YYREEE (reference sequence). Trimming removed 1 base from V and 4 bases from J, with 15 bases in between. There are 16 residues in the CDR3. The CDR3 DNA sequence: TGTGCCAGCAGCTTGAGCGGGGCTCCCACGGGAAACACCATATATTTT. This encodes CASSLSGAPTGNTIYF.

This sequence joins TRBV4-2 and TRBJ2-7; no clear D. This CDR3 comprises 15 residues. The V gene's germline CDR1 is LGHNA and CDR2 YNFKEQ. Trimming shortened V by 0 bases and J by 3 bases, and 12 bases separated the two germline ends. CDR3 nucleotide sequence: TGTGCCAGCAGCCAAGATCCCACGTCCAGCTACGAGCAGTACTTC. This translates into CASSQDPTSSYEQYF.

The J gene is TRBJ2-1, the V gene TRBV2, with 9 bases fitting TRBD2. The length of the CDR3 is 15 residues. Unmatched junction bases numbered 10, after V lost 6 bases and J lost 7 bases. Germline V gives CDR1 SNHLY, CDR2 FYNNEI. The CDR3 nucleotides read TGTGCCAGCAGGGAGACTAGCGGAGGTGGGAATGAGCAGTTCTTC. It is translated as CASRETSGGGNEQFF.

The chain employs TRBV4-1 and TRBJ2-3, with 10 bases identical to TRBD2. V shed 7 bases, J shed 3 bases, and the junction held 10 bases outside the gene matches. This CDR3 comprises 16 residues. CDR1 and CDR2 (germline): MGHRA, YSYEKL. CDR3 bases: TGCGCCAGCACCAAGAGAGCGGGGGGGCGTACAGATACGCAGTATTTT. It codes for CASTKRAGGRTDTQYF.

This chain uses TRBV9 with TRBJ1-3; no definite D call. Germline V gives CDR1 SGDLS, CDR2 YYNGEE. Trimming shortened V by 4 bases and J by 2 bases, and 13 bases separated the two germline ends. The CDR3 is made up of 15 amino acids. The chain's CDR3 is CASSLQWAPGNTIYF. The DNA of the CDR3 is TGTGCCAGCAGCCTGCAGTGGGCGCCTGGAAACACCATATATTTT.

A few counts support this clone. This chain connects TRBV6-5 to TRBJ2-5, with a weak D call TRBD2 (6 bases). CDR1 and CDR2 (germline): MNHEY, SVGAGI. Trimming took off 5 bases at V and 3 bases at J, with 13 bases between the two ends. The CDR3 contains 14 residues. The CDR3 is CASSSPGLKETQYF. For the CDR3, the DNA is TGTGCCAGCAGTAGCCCGGGACTTAAAGAGACCCAGTACTTC.

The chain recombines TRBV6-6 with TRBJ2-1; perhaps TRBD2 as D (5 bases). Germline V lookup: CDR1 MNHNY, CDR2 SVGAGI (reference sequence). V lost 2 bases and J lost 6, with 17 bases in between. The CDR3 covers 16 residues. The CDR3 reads CASSYQRRTLINEQFF. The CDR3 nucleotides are TGTGCCAGCAGTTACCAGCGGAGGACTTTAATCAATGAGCAGTTCTTC.

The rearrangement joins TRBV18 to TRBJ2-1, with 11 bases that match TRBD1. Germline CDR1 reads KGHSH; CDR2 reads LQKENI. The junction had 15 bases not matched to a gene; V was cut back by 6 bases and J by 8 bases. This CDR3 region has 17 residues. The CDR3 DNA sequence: TGTGCCAGCTCCCCTCGTTTGGGACAGGGGGTGTTCTATGAGCAGTTCTTC. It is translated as CASSPRLGQGVFYEQFF.

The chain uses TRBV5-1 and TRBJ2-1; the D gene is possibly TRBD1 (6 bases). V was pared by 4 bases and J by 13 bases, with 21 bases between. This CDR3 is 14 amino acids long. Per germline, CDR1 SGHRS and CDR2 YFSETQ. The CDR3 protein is CASSPSPGEKNQFF. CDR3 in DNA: TGCGCCAGCAGCCCCTCCCCAGGGGAGAAAAACCAGTTCTTC.

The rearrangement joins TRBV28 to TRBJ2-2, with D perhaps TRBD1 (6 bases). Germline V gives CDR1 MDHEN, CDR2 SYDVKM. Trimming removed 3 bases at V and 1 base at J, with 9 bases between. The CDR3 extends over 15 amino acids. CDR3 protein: CASSFPDRNTGELFF. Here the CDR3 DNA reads TGTGCCAGCAGTTTCCCGGACAGGAACACCGGGGAGCTGTTTTTT.

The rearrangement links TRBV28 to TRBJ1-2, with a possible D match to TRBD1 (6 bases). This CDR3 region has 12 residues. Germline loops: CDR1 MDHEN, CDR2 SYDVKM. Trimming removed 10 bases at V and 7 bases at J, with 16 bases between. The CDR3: CAIALGGGGYTF. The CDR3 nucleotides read TGTGCCATCGCTTTAGGGGGGGGTGGCTACACCTTC.

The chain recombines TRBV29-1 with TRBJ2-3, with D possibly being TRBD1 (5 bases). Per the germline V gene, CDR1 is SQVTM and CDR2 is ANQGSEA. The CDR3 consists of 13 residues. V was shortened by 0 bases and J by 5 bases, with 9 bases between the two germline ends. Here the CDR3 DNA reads TGCAGCGTTGAAGATCGGACACGAGATACGCAGTATTTT. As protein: CSVEDRTRDTQYF.

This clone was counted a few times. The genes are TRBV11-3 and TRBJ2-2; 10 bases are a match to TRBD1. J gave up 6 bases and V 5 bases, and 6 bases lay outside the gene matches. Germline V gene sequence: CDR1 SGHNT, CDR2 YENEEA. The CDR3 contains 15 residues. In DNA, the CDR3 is TGTGCCAGCAGCAAGCCGGGACAGGGGTCCGGGGAGCTGTTTTTT. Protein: CASSKPGQGSGELFF. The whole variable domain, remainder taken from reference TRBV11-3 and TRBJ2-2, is EAGVVQSPRYKIIEKKQPVAFWCNPISGHNTLYWYLQNLGQGPELLIRYENEEAVDDSQLPKDRFSAERLKGVDSTLKIQPAELGDSAVYLCASSKPGQGSGELFFGEGSRLTVL.